This T cell receptor beta chain is drawn from a study of OX40 agonist ivuxolimab in advanced cancers. The CDR3 is 14 residues long. Trimming pared 11 bases from V and 0 bases from J, leaving 15 bases between. Germline V gene sequence: CDR1 SEHNR, CDR2 FQNEAQ (reference sequence). Profiled with immunoSEQ multiplex PCR; TCRdb holds only in-frame clones, not every one. The sample shows 64,000 or so clones, 75% to 85% of them seen only once. The sample in question was CD4+ or CD8+ T cells sorted from blood, obtained in a trial of the OX40 agonist ivuxolimab. This TCR was sampled from an adult with an advanced solid tumor such as melanoma, head and neck, liver or kidney cancer. This chain uses TRBV7-9 with TRBJ2-3; weak D call: TRBD2 (5 bases). This CDR3 reads CACLRTSSTDTQYF. The CDR3 bases are TGTGCCTGCCTAAGGACTTCTAGCACAGATACGCAGTATTTT.